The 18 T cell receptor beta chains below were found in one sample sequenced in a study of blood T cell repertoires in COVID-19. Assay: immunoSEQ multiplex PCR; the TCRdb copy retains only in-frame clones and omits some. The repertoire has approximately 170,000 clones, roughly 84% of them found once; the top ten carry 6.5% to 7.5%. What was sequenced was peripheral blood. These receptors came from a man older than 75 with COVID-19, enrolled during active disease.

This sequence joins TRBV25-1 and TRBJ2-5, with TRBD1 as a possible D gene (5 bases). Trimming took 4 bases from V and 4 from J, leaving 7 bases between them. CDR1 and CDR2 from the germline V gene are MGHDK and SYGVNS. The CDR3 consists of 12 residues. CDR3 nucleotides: TGTGCCAGCAGTGTTAGGGGAGAGACCCAGTACTTC. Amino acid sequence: CASSVRGETQYF.

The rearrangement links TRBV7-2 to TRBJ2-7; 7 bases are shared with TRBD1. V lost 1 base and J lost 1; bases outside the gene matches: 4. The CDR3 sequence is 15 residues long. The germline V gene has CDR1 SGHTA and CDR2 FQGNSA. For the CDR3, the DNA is TGTGCCAGCAGCTTAGTTGCAGGGGGATCCTACGAGCAGTACTTC. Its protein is CASSLVAGGSYEQYF.

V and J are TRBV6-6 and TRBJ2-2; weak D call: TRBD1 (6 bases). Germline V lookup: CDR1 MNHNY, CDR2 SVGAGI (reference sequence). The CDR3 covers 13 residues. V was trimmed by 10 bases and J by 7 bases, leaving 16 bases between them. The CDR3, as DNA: TGTGCCACCTCCGTTAGAGGGGGCGGGGAGCTGTTTTTT. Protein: CATSVRGGGELFF.

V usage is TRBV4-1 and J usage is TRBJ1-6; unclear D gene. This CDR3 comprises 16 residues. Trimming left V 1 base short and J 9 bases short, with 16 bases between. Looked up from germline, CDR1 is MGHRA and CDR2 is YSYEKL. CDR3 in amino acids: CASSQAPGYQSSPLHF. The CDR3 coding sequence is TGCGCCAGCAGCCAAGCCCCAGGCTATCAAAGTTCACCCCTCCACTTT.

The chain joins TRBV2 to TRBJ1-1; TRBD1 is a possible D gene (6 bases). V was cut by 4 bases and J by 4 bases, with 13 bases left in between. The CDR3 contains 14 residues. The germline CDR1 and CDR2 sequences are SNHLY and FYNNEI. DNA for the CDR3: TGTGCCAGCAGTGCCAACAGGGCCGGCACTGAAGCTTTCTTT. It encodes CASSANRAGTEAFF.

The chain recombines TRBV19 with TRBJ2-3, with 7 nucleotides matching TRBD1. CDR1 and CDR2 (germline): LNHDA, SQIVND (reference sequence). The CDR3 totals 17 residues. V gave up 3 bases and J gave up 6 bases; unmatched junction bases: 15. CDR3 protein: CASSISRGQLASDTQYF. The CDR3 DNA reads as TGTGCCAGTAGTATTTCGAGGGGGCAACTTGCGTCGGATACGCAGTATTTT.

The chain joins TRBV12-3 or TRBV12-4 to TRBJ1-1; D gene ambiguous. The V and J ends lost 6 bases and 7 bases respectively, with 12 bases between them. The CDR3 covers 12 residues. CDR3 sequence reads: CASRPEGGEAFF. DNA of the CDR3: TGTGCCAGCAGACCGGAGGGCGGTGAAGCTTTCTTT.

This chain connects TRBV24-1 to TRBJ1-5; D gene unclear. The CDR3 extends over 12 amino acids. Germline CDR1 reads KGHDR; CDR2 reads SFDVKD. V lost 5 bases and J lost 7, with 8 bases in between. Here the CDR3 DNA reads TGTGCCACCAGTGCTGGTAGACAGCCCCAGCATTTT. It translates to CATSAGRQPQHF.

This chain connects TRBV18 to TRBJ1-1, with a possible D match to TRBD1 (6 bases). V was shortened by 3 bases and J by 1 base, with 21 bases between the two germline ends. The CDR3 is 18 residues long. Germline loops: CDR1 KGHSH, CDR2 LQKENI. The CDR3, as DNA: TGTGCCAGCTCACCGGGGATCGGCAGGGGAGAAGGGAACACTGAAGCTTTCTTT. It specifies CASSPGIGRGEGNTEAFF.

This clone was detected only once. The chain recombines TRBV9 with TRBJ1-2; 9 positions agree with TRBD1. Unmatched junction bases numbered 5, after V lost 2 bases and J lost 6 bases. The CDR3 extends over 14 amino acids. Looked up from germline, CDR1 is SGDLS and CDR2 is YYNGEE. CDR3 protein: CASSVMGQGNGYTF. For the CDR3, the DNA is TGTGCCAGCAGCGTCATGGGACAGGGTAATGGCTACACCTTC.

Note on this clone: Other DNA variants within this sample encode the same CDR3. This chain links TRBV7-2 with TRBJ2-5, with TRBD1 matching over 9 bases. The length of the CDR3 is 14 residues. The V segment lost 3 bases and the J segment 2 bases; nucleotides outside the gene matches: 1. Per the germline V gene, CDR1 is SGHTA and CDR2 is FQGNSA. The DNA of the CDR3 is TGTGCCAGCAGCTTGGACAGGGGACAAGAGACCCAGTACTTC. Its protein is CASSLDRGQETQYF.

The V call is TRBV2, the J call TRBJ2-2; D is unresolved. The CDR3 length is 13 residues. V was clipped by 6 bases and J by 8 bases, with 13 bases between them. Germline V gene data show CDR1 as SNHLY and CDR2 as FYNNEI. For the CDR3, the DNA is TGTGCCAGCAGAAAAGCCCGTTCGGGGGAGCTGTTTTTT. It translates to CASRKARSGELFF.

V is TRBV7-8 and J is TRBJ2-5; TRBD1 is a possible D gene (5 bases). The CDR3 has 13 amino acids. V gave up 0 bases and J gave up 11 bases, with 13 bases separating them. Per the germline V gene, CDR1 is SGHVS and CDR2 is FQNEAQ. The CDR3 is CASSLARAPSQYF. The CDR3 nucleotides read TGTGCCAGCAGCTTAGCCAGGGCGCCCTCACAGTACTTC.

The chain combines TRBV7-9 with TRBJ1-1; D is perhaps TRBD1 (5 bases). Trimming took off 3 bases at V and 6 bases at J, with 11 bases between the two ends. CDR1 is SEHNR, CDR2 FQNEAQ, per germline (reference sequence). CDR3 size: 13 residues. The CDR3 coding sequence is TGTGCCAGCAGCTTTGCAGGGATTTCTGAAGCTTTCTTT. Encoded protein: CASSFAGISEAFF.

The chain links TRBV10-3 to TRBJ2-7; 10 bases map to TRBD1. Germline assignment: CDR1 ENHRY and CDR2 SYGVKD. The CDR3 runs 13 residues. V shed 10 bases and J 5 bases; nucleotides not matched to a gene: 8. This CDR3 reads CASTGTGDDEQYF. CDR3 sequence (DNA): TGTGCCAGCACCGGGACAGGGGATGACGAGCAGTACTTC.

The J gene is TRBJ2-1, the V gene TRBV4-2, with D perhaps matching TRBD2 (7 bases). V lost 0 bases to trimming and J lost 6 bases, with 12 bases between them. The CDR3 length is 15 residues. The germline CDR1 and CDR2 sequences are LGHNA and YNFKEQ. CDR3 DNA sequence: TGTGCCAGCAGCCAAGATTCGGGGGGCCCCAATGAGCAGTTCTTC. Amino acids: CASSQDSGGPNEQFF.

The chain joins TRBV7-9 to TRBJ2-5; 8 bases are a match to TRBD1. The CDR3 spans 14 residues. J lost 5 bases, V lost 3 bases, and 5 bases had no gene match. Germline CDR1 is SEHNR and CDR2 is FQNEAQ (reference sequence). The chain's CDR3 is CASSLRTGPETQYF. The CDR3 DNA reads TGTGCCAGCAGCTTGCGGACAGGGCCGGAGACCCAGTACTTC. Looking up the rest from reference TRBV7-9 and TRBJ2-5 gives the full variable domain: DTGVSQNPRHKITKRGQNVTFRCDPISEHNRLYWYRQTLGQGPEFLTYFQNEAQLEKSRLLSDRFSAERPKGSFSTLEIQRTEQGDSAMYLCASSLRTGPETQYFGPGTRLLVL.

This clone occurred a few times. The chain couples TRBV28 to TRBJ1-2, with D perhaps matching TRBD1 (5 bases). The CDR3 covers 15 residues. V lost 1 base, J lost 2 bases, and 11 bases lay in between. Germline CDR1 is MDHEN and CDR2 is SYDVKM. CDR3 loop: CASSLSQGFNYGYTF. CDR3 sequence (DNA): TGTGCCAGCAGTTTATCGCAGGGTTTCAACTATGGCTACACCTTC.